The rows below give T cell receptor beta chains drawn from one sample of a study of CD8 T cells in ankylosing spondylitis. TCRdb called the 5' RACE reads again in MiXCR, with one record for every CDR3 protein. The sample has around 150,000 distinct CDR3 sequences, around 16% seen once. The material sequenced was blood, either unsorted or a sorted T cell fraction (not recorded which). The receptors derive from a male donor with ankylosing spondylitis or in good health (not recorded which). CDR3s include the opening cysteine and the closing phenylalanine or tryptophan. Fields, in order: J gene, D gene, V gene, clone size, CDR3 DNA, CDR3 protein. A D gene is named only where the DNA matches it firmly. Size values are once, few and many counts, or a class for expanded clones, and some rows have none.

>TRBJ2-7|.|TRBV9|many
TGTGCCAGCAGCTTAAGTGGGGGGGCCTTCTACGAGCAGTACTTC
CASSLSGGAFYEQYF
>TRBJ1-5|.|TRBV20-1|many
TGCAGTGCCAGTACAGGGAATGACAATCAGCCCCAGCATTTT
CSASTGNDNQPQHF
>TRBJ2-5|TRBD2|TRBV5-1|many
TGCGCCAGCAGCTTGGCTGCGGGAGCTATAGAGACCCAGTACTTC
CASSLAAGAIETQYF
>TRBJ1-1|.|TRBV7-9|.
TGTGCCAGCAGTCAACCTAGTGGAGCATGGGAAAAAGCTTTCTTT
CASSQPSGAWEKAFF
>TRBJ2-7|.|TRBV10-3|.
TGTGCCATCAGGGACAGCTCCTACGAGCAGTACTTC
CAIRDSSYEQYF
>TRBJ1-1|.|TRBV28|few
TGTGCCAGCATTTTTTACACTGAAGCTTTCTTT
CASIFYTEAFF
>TRBJ2-5|TRBD2|TRBV18|.
TGTGCCAGCTCAGGACTAGCGCGAGAGACCCAGTACTTC
CASSGLARETQYF
>TRBJ2-7|.|TRBV6-5|few
TGTGCCAGCAGTTACTGGACAGAAAGGGGTTTCGAGCAGTACTTC
CASSYWTERGFEQYF
>TRBJ2-1|TRBD2|TRBV20-1|many
TGCAGTGCTAGAGATTTAGTAGCGGGAGGACTTGAGCAGTTCTTC
CSARDLVAGGLEQFF
>TRBJ2-7|.|TRBV10-3|.
TGTGCCATCAGTGAGCTCACCGCGAGCTCCTACGAGCAGTACTTC
CAISELTASSYEQYF
>TRBJ1-2|.|TRBV29-1|.
TGCAGCGTTCCCGGGGCTTATGGCTACACCTTC
CSVPGAYGYTF
>TRBJ2-1|TRBD2|TRBV3-1|many
TGTGCCAGCAGTGCTACTAGCGCCTCCTACAATGAGCAGTTCTTC
CASSATSASYNEQFF
>TRBJ2-1|.|TRBV20-1|many
TGCAGTGGTGAGTCGCCCCCCAATGAGCAGTTCTTC
CSGESPPNEQFF
>TRBJ2-1|TRBD2|TRBV6-6|few
TGTGCCAGCGGGACTAGCGGGAGGGCCCACAATGAGCAGTTCTTC
CASGTSGRAHNEQFF
>TRBJ2-7|.|TRBV29-1|many
TGCAGCGTGGGACGAGGCGCCTACGAGCAGTACTTC
CSVGRGAYEQYF
>TRBJ1-5|.|TRBV7-2|.
TGTGCCAGCAGCTTGATGGGCCACAATCAGCCCCAGCATTTT
CASSLMGHNQPQHF
>TRBJ2-5|.|TRBV20-1|many
TGCAGTGCCGTTGGCACGGCAGGACTCCAAGAGACCCAGTACTTC
CSAVGTAGLQETQYF
>TRBJ2-6|.|TRBV11-2|few
TGTGCCAGCAGTTTAGGACGGTCGTCTGGGGCCAACGTCCTGACTTTC
CASSLGRSSGANVLTF
>TRBJ2-7|TRBD1|TRBV2|.
TGTGCCAGCAGTGAAACAAACAGGGGGCAGTACTTC
CASSETNRGQYF
>TRBJ2-2|TRBD1|TRBV20-1|few
TGCAGTGCTAGAGAGGGACAGGGCAACACCGGGGAGCTGTTTTTT
CSAREGQGNTGELFF
>TRBJ1-1|.|TRBV11-2|.
TGTGCCAGCAGCCCTATTACAGGGATCGCTGAAGCTTTCTTT
CASSPITGIAEAFF
>TRBJ2-1|TRBD2|TRBV6-1|.
TGTGTCAGCCAAACTAGCGGGAGTCAATGGGAGCAGTTCTTC
CVSQTSGSQWEQFF
>TRBJ2-1|.|TRBV7-9|.
TGTGCCAGCAGCTTAACACAGGATCCGGATGAGCAGTTCTTC
CASSLTQDPDEQFF
>TRBJ2-3|.|TRBV5-4|few
TGTGCCAGCAGCTTTGGTCTCGCGGATCGGAGCACAGATACGCAGTATTTT
CASSFGLADRSTDTQYF
>TRBJ2-1|.|TRBV4-2|.
TGTGCCAGCAGCCGAAGGACAGAAGACAATGAGCAGTTCTTC
CASSRRTEDNEQFF
>TRBJ2-5|TRBD2|TRBV29-1|.
TGCAGCGTGGGTAGCGGGATGGAGACCCAGTACTTC
CSVGSGMETQYF
>TRBJ1-2|TRBD1|TRBV28|many
TGTGCCAGCAGCTCCGCGGGACAGACATATGGCTACACCTTC
CASSSAGQTYGYTF
>TRBJ1-1|TRBD1|TRBV20-1|few
TGCAGTGCTAGAGATTACGGACAGGGGTACACTGAAGCTTTCTTT
CSARDYGQGYTEAFF
>TRBJ1-1|TRBD1|TRBV6-1|few
TGTGCCAGCAGCCCGGAGACAGGGAAGAACACTGAAGCTTTCTTT
CASSPETGKNTEAFF
>TRBJ2-2|TRBD1|TRBV27|many
TGTGCCAGCAGTCCTGATACAGGGGGCGACACCGGGGAGCTGTTTTTT
CASSPDTGGDTGELFF
>TRBJ2-1|TRBD2|TRBV27|few
TGTGCCAGCAGACCCCTGGGAGGGAGTTACAATGAGCAGTTCTTC
CASRPLGGSYNEQFF
>TRBJ2-2|.|TRBV12-5|.
TGTGCTAGTGGTCCGGACAGCACCGGGGAGCTGTTTTTT
CASGPDSTGELFF
>TRBJ1-5|.|TRBV7-8|few
TGTGCCAGCAGCTTGGTTCTTGTCCGGGACCAAAATCAGCCCCAGCATTTT
CASSLVLVRDQNQPQHF
>TRBJ2-5|TRBD2|TRBV5-1|.
TGCGCCAGCAGCTCAGGACTAGCGGGAATGGGAGAGACCCAGTACTTC
CASSSGLAGMGETQYF
>TRBJ2-1|.|TRBV24-1|many
TGTGCCACCAGTGATTCCACTAGGCACAATGAGCAGTTCTTC
CATSDSTRHNEQFF
>TRBJ2-3|TRBD1|TRBV10-3|many
TGTGCCATCAGTGAGCTAACAGGGGTCACGCAGTATTTT
CAISELTGVTQYF
>TRBJ2-1|.|TRBV20-1|many
TGCAGTGCTAGCCGGCTCCTTAATGAGCAGTTCTTC
CSASRLLNEQFF
>TRBJ1-6|TRBD1|TRBV12-3/TRBV12-4|many
TGTGCCAGCAGTTTAGGCCCGGGACAGGGTTCGTTAAATTCACCCCTCCACTTT
CASSLGPGQGSLNSPLHF
>TRBJ1-5|TRBD1|TRBV10-3|.
TGTGCCATCAGGGATGGACAGGGTAATCAGCCCCAGCATTTT
CAIRDGQGNQPQHF
>TRBJ2-4|.|TRBV12-3/TRBV12-4|many
TGTGCCAGCAGTCGGGACACCAAAAACATTCAGTACTTC
CASSRDTKNIQYF
>TRBJ2-1|TRBD1|TRBV3-1|.
TGTGCCACCTGCCTCCCGGGACAGTGGGACAATGAGCAGTTCTTC
CATCLPGQWDNEQFF
>TRBJ1-4|TRBD1|TRBV28|few
TGTGCCAGCTGGCCAGGGGGAGAGAGTGAAAAACTGTTTTTT
CASWPGGESEKLFF
>TRBJ1-2|.|TRBV5-1|few
TGCGCCAGCAGCGCTTTAGACAGCACCGTGGGCTACACCTTC
CASSALDSTVGYTF